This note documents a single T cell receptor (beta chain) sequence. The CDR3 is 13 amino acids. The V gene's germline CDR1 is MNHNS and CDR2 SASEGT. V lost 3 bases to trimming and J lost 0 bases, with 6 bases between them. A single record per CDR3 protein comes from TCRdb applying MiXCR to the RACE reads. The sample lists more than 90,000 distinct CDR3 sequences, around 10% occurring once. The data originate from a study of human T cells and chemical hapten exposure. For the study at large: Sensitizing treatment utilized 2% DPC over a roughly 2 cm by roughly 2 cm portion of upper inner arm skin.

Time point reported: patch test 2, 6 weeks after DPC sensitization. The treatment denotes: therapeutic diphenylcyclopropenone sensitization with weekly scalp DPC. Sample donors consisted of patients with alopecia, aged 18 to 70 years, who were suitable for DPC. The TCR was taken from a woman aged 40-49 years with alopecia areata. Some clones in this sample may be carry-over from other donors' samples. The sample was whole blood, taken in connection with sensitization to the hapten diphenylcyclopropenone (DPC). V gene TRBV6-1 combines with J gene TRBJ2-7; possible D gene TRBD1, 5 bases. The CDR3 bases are TGTGCCAGCAGTGACAGGGTCTCCTACGAGCAGTACTTC. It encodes CASSDRVSYEQYF.